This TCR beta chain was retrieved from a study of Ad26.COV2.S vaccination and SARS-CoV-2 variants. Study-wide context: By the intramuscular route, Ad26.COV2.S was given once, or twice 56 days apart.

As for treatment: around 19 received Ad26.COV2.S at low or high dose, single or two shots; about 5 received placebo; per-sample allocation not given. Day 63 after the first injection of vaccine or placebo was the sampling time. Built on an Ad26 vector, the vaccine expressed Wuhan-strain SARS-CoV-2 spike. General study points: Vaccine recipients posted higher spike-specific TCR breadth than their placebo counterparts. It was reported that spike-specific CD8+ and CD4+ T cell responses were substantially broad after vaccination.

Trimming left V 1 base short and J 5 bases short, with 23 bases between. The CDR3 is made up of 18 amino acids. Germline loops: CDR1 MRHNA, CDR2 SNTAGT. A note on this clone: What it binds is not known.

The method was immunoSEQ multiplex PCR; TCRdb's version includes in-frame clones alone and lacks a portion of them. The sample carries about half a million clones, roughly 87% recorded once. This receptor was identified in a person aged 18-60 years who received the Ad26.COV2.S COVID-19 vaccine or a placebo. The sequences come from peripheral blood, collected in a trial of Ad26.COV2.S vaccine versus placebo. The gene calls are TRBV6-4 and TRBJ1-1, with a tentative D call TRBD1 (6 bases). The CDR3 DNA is TGTGCCAGCAGTGACTTTAATTTGCGCAGGGGTGTAGGTACTGAAGCTTTCTTT. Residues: CASSDFNLRRGVGTEAFF.